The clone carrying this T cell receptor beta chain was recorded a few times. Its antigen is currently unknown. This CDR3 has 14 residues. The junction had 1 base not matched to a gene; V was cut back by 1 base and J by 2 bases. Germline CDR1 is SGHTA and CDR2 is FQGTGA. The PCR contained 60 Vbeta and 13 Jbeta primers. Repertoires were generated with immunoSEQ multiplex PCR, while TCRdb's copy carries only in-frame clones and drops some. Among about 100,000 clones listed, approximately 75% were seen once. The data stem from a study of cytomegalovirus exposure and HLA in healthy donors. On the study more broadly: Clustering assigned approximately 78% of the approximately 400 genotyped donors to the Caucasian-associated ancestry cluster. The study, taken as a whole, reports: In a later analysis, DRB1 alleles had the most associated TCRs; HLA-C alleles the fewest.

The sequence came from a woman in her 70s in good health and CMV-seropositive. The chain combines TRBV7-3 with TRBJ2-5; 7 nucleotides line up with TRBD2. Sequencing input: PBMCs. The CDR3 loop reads CASSLMGGQETQYF. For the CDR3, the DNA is TGTGCCAGCAGCTTAATGGGGGGGCAAGAGACCCAGTACTTC.